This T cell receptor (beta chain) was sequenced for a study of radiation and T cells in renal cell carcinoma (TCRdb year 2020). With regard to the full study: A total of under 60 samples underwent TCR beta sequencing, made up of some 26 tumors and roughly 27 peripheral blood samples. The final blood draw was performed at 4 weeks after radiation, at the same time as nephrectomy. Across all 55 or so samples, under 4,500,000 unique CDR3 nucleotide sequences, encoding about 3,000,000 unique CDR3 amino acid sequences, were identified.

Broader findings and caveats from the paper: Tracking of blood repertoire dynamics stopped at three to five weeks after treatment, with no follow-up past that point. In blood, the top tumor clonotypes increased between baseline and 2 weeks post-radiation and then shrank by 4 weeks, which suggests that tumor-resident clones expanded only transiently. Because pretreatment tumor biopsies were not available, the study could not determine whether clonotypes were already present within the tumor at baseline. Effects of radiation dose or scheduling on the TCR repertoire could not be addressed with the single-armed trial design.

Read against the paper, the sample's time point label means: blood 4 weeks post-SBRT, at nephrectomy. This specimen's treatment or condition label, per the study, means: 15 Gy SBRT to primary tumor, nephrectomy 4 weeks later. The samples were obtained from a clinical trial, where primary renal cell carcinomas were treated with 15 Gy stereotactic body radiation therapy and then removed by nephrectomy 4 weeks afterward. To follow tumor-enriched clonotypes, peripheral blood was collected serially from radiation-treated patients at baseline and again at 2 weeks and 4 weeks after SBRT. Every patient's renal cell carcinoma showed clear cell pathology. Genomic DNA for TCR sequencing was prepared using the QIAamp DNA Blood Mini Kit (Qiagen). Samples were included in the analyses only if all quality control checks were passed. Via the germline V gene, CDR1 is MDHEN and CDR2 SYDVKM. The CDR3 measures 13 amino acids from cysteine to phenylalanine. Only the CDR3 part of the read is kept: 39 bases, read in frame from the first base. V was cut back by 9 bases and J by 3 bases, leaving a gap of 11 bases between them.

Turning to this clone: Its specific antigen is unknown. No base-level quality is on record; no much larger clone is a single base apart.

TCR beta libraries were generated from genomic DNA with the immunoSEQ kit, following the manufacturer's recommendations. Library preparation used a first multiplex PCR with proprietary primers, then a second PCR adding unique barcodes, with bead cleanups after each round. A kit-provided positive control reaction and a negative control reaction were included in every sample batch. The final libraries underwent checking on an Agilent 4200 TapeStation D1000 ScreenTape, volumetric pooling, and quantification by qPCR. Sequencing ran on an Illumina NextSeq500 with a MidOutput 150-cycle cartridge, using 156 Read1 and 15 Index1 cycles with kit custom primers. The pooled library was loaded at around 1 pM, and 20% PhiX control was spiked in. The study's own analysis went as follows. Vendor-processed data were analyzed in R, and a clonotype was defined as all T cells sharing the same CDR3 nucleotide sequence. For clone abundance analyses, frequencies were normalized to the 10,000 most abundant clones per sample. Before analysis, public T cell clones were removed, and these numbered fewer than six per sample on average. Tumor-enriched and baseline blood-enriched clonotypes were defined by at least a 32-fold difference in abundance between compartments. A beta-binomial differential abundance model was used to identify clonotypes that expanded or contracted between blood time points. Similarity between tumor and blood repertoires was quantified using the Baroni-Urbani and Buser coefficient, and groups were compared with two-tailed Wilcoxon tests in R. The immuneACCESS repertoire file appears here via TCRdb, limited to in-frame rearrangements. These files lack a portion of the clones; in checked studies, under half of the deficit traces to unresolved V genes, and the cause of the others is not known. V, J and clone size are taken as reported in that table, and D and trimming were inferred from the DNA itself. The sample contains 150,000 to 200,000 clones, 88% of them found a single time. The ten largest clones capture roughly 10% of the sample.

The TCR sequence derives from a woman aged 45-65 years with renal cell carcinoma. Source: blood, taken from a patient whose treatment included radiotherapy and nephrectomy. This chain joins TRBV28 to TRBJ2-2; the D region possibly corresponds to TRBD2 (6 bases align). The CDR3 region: CARSGEDTGELFF. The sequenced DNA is TGTGCCAGATCCGGGGAGGACACCGGGGAGCTGTTTTTT.